This entry concerns a single TCR beta chain. The sample originates from a study of blood T cell repertoires in COVID-19. Looking at the study overall: Acute and convalescent COVID-19 samples came from the United States, Italy and Spain. In each case, the material was cDNA or gDNA derived from T cells, B-cell-depleted T cells, or PBMCs.

Study processing details: Reference gene primer amplification gave estimated nucleated cell counts. The table came from immunoSEQ multiplex PCR; TCRdb's copy has only in-frame clones and leaves some out. Clone size and V and J calls were adopted from that table, with D and trimming inferred from the DNA. The sample carries roughly 220,000 clones, about 88% recorded once. With 9 bases removed from V and 0 bases from J, the gap between germline ends came to 14 bases. This CDR3 spans 14 amino acids. The germline V gene has CDR1 SNHLY and CDR2 FYNNEI. Sequencing was done on a sample of peripheral blood. The chain uses TRBV2 and TRBJ1-1; D unresolved. The origin of this receptor is a man in his 60s with acute or convalescent COVID-19. CDR3 in DNA: TGTGCCAGTGGCGGGAGGCGACTGAACACTGAAGCTTTCTTT. Protein product: CASGGRRLNTEAFF.